Following are 28 T cell receptor beta chains from one sample sequenced in a study of shared clonotypes between healthy human individuals. CD8 cells regarded as naive lacked CD45RO, were positively chosen for CCR7, and omitted terminally differentiated effector memory CD45RA+ cells. Method: immunoSEQ multiplex PCR; TCRdb's copy keeps in-frame clones and lacks some. The sample lists about 2.2 million clones, more than 85% occurring once. Material: naive CD8+ T cells from PBMCs. Every receptor here comes from a man aged 18 to 29 in good health. Some clones in this sample may be carry-over from other donors' samples.

CDR3 in DNA: TGTGCCAGCAGCTTTACGACTAGCGGGAGCCCGCCGGAGCAGTTCTTC. It yields the protein CASSFTTSGSPPEQFF. The chain combines TRBV9 with TRBJ2-1, with 12 positions matching TRBD2. The CDR3 runs 16 residues. Germline lookup yields CDR1 SGDLS and CDR2 YYNGEE. With V trimmed by 4 bases and J by 10 bases, 12 bases remained unmatched.

The chain employs TRBV4-2 and TRBJ2-1; D may match TRBD1 or TRBD2 (5 bases each). Trimming shortened V by 1 base and J by 9 bases, and 22 bases separated the two germline ends. This CDR3 is built from 17 residues. The germline V gene encodes CDR1 LGHNA and CDR2 YNFKEQ. CDR3 sequence reads: CASSQALEEDMLTEQFF. The DNA for the CDR3 is TGTGCCAGCAGCCAAGCGTTGGAGGAGGACATGTTGACTGAGCAGTTCTTC.

The chain carries TRBV19 and TRBJ2-3, with TRBD2 matching 9 bases. Germline CDR1 is LNHDA and CDR2 is SQIVND (reference sequence). With V trimmed by 3 bases and J by 1 base, 2 bases remained unmatched. The CDR3 consists of 15 residues. CDR3 sequence reads: CASSMRLAGTDTQYF. CDR3 in DNA: TGTGCCAGTAGTATGCGACTAGCGGGCACAGATACGCAGTATTTT.

The chain is built from TRBV7-2 and TRBJ2-3; TRBD1 or TRBD2 may be the D gene (6 bases each). V lost 5 bases to trimming and J lost 4 bases, with 16 bases between them. The CDR3 runs 15 residues. From germline, CDR1 is SGHTA and CDR2 FQGNSA. CDR3 bases: TGTGCCAGCAGCCCTAGCTGGAGGGGGGCAGATACGCAGTATTTT. Its translation: CASSPSWRGADTQYF.

The chain couples TRBV11-2 to TRBJ2-1, with TRBD2 as a possible D gene (5 bases). Trimming shortened V by 2 bases and J by 6 bases, and 17 bases separated the two germline ends. The CDR3 runs to 16 residues. CDR1 and CDR2 (germline): SGHAT, FQNNGV. The CDR3 reads CASSLPGLNGVNEQFF. CDR3 sequence (DNA): TGTGCCAGCAGCTTACCAGGCTTGAACGGGGTCAATGAGCAGTTCTTC.

CDR3 bases: TGTGCCAGCAGCCCAGGGCGGGGGACCCTGAACACTGAAGCTTTCTTT. Translation: CASSPGRGTLNTEAFF. V is TRBV13 and J is TRBJ1-1; possible D gene TRBD1, 5 bases. The ends were cut back, 5 bases at V and 0 bases at J, with 16 bases in the middle. Germline-derived CDR1 and CDR2 are PRHDT and FYEKMQ (reference sequence). This CDR3 contains 16 residues.

A note on this clone: Other DNA variants within this sample encode the same CDR3. The chain uses TRBV5-1 and TRBJ1-4; D may be TRBD1 (5 bases). Germline V lookup: CDR1 SGHRS, CDR2 YFSETQ. The CDR3 spans 14 residues. V lost 4 bases to trimming and J lost 6 bases, with 13 bases between them. CDR3 loop: CASSLGGEDEKLFF. CDR3 coding DNA: TGCGCCAGCAGCCTCGGGGGAGAGGATGAAAAACTGTTTTTT.

About this clone: The same CDR3 also results from other DNA sequences found in this sample. The rearrangement links TRBV11-2 to TRBJ2-1; the D gene is possibly TRBD2 (5 bases). This CDR3 is 15 amino acids long. V was cut by 5 bases and J by 0 bases, with 11 bases left in between. Looked up from germline, CDR1 is SGHAT and CDR2 is FQNNGV. The CDR3 DNA sequence: TGTGCCAGCAGCCTAACTAGAAGCTCCTACAATGAGCAGTTCTTC. Amino acids: CASSLTRSSYNEQFF.

The rearrangement links TRBV29-1 to TRBJ2-2; the D is unclear. This CDR3 spans 12 amino acids. Germline CDR1 SQVTM, CDR2 ANQGSEA. V was pared by 2 bases and J by 6 bases, with 7 bases between. CDR3 loop: CSVESRPGELFF. CDR3 in DNA: TGCAGCGTTGAATCGCGGCCCGGGGAGCTGTTTTTT.

This clone appeared a single time. This CDR3 reads CATSSPEETTYEQYF. The DNA for the CDR3 is TGTGCCACCAGCAGCCCGGAGGAGACCACCTACGAGCAGTACTTC. The J gene is TRBJ2-7, the V gene TRBV15; a weak D match, TRBD2 (5 bases). V dropped 3 bases and J dropped 2 bases, with 14 bases sitting between them. Per germline, CDR1 LNHNV and CDR2 YYDKDF (reference sequence). There are 15 residues in the CDR3.

The chain has TRBV7-9 and TRBJ2-7; 7 bases line up with TRBD2. The J segment lost 3 bases and the V segment lost 6 bases, leaving 11 bases of the junction unmatched. Per germline, CDR1 SEHNR and CDR2 FQNEAQ (reference sequence). This CDR3 spans 15 amino acids. CDR3 nucleotide sequence: TGTGCCAGCAGTCCTCGACTAGCCGAGTACTACGAGCAGTACTTC. Encoded protein: CASSPRLAEYYEQYF.

The J gene is TRBJ1-2, the V gene TRBV5-5; possible D gene TRBD1, 6 bases. The germline gives CDR1 SGHKS, CDR2 YYEKEE (reference sequence). This CDR3 contains 15 residues. Trimming took off 4 bases at V and 7 bases at J, with 20 bases between the two ends. The DNA of the CDR3 is TGTGCCAGCAGCCCAGGGGCTCCTAAGTCGTTTGGCTACACCTTC. Translated, it gives CASSPGAPKSFGYTF.

The chain links TRBV11-3 to TRBJ2-1; D may be TRBD2 (5 bases). Between the trimmed V and J ends, which lost 5 bases and 6 bases, there was a span of 11 bases. Germline CDR1 reads SGHNT; CDR2 reads YENEEA. This CDR3 contains 13 residues. CDR3 nucleotides: TGTGCCAGCAGCCCCCTTGGAGGCAATGAGCAGTTCTTC. Its translation is CASSPLGGNEQFF.

This clone was seen just once. Distinct nucleotide sequences in the sample also encode this CDR3. V is TRBV27 and J is TRBJ2-1; TRBD2 aligns across 7 bases. From germline, CDR1 is MNHEY and CDR2 SMNVEV (reference sequence). J was trimmed by 4 bases and V by 0 bases; bases with no gene match: 3. The CDR3 has 15 amino acids. Here the CDR3 DNA reads TGTGCCAGCAGTTTATCGGCTAGCGGATACAATGAGCAGTTCTTC. Its protein is CASSLSASGYNEQFF.

The rearrangement uses TRBV27 and TRBJ2-1; D unclear. Germline loops: CDR1 MNHEY, CDR2 SMNVEV (reference sequence). The germline V and J ends were trimmed by 2 bases and 0 bases, with 8 bases remaining between them. The CDR3 totals 15 residues. In nucleotides, the CDR3 is TGTGCCAGCAGTTTAGTCGTGGCCTCCTACAATGAGCAGTTCTTC. Amino acids: CASSLVVASYNEQFF.

The V call is TRBV29-1, the J call TRBJ2-1, with a possible D match to TRBD2 (6 bases). V was pared by 5 bases and J by 0 bases, with 11 bases between. This CDR3 is built from 14 residues. Per the germline V gene, CDR1 is SQVTM and CDR2 is ANQGSEA. The CDR3 here is CSVPGSYSYNEQFF. Written as DNA, the CDR3 is TGCAGCGTTCCCGGGAGTTACTCCTACAATGAGCAGTTCTTC.

This clone appeared once. The genes are TRBV29-1 and TRBJ2-7; 10 nucleotides match TRBD2. V was pared by 4 bases and J by 0 bases, with 6 bases of the junction left unmatched. Germline lookup yields CDR1 SQVTM and CDR2 ANQGSEA. The CDR3 extends over 15 amino acids. CDR3 nucleotide sequence: TGCAGCGTTGCAGGACTAGCGGACATCTCCTACGAGCAGTACTTC. This gives the protein CSVAGLADISYEQYF.

The rearrangement links TRBV15 to TRBJ2-7; D is ambiguous. V shed 5 bases and J shed 0 bases, with 14 bases lying between them. The CDR3 is made up of 15 amino acids. Looked up from germline, CDR1 is LNHNV and CDR2 is YYDKDF (reference sequence). The CDR3 sequence is CATSHEESSSYEQYF. CDR3 bases: TGTGCCACCAGCCACGAAGAGTCGTCCTCCTACGAGCAGTACTTC.

The chain employs TRBV7-3 and TRBJ2-5, with 10 nucleotides matching TRBD1. The CDR3 spans 17 residues. Germline-derived CDR1 and CDR2 are SGHTA and FQGTGA. Unmatched junction bases numbered 9, after V lost 0 bases and J lost 5 bases. CDR3 amino acids: CASSLTFDRGPRETQYF. The DNA for the CDR3 is TGTGCCAGCAGCTTAACGTTTGACAGGGGGCCTCGGGAGACCCAGTACTTC.

This clone has more than one count but fewer than ten. The same CDR3 is also encoded by other DNA sequences in this sample. V is TRBV5-6 and J is TRBJ1-5, with D hard to call. The germline gives CDR1 SGHDT, CDR2 YYEEEE. The CDR3 loop spans 14 amino acids. Trimming pared 0 bases from V and 2 bases from J, leaving 6 bases between. CDR3 sequence reads: CASSLGPGNQPQHF. The CDR3 DNA reads TGTGCCAGCAGCTTGGGGCCGGGCAATCAGCCCCAGCATTTT.

The chain uses TRBV28 and TRBJ1-2, with D tentatively TRBD1 (6 bases). The ends were cut back, 6 bases at V and 4 bases at J, with 24 bases in the middle. The CDR3 runs 17 residues. The germline V gene encodes CDR1 MDHEN and CDR2 SYDVKM. CDR3 in amino acids: CASSHPTEGGTPYGYTF. In DNA form, the CDR3 reads TGTGCCAGCAGCCACCCCACCGAGGGGGGCACCCCCTATGGCTACACCTTC.

This clone came up a few times. This CDR3 is also generated by other DNA sequences in the sample. CDR3 DNA: TGTGCCAGCAGCGTAGGGGACTCTGGAAACACCATATATTTT. Protein sequence: CASSVGDSGNTIYF. The chain carries TRBV9 and TRBJ1-3; D remains unclear. V shed 0 bases and J shed 0 bases, with 4 bases lying between them. CDR1 SGDLS and CDR2 YYNGEE come from the germline V gene. This CDR3 spans 14 amino acids. The variable domain in full, with the rest retrieved from reference TRBV9 and TRBJ1-3, is DSGVTQTPKHLITATGQRVTLRCSPRSGDLSVYWYQQSLDQGLQFLIQYYNGEERAKGNILERFSAQQFPDLHSELNLSSLELGDSALYFCASSVGDSGNTIYFGEGSWLTVV.

The CDR3 coding sequence is TGTGCCAGCACCCGGGCGCTTCGACAGGGGGACTCCTACGAGCAGTACTTC. Translation: CASTRALRQGDSYEQYF. The chain uses TRBV28 and TRBJ2-7; 9 nucleotides align to TRBD1. V shed 7 bases, J shed 0 bases, and the junction held 13 bases outside the gene matches. The CDR3 covers 17 residues. Looked up from germline, CDR1 is MDHEN and CDR2 is SYDVKM.

This chain connects TRBV5-1 to TRBJ2-5; D is unresolved. The CDR3 spans 14 residues. Looked up from germline, CDR1 is SGHRS and CDR2 is YFSETQ. The germline V and J ends were trimmed by 2 bases and 1 base, with 9 bases remaining between them. The CDR3 DNA is TGCGCCAGCAGCTTCGAGACCGCCCAAGAGACCCAGTACTTC. Its protein product is CASSFETAQETQYF.

The chain is built from TRBV9 and TRBJ2-7; 8 nucleotides line up with TRBD2. V lost 0 bases to trimming and J lost 0 bases; unmatched junction nucleotides: 8. Germline CDR1 reads SGDLS; CDR2 reads YYNGEE. This CDR3 is 17 amino acids long. For the CDR3, the DNA is TGTGCCAGCAGCGTAGATGGCGGGAGGTATGACTCCTACGAGCAGTACTTC. Translating gives CASSVDGGRYDSYEQYF.

The gene calls are TRBV11-2 and TRBJ2-2; D is uncertain. V shed 0 bases and J shed 7 bases, with 0 bases lying between them. The germline CDR1 and CDR2 sequences are SGHAT and FQNNGV. This CDR3 is built from 11 residues. CDR3 loop: CASSLDGELFF. CDR3 coding DNA: TGTGCCAGCAGCTTAGACGGGGAGCTGTTTTTT.

J is TRBJ2-1 and V is TRBV28; D unclear. Germline loops: CDR1 MDHEN, CDR2 SYDVKM. Trimming took off 3 bases at V and 1 base at J, with 10 bases between the two ends. This CDR3 has 15 amino acids. DNA for the CDR3: TGTGCCAGCAGTTTCGACCCCCCTTCCTACAATGAGCAGTTCTTC. Encoded protein: CASSFDPPSYNEQFF.

The chain links TRBV4-3 to TRBJ2-1; tentative D call: TRBD2 (5 bases). The CDR3 runs 13 residues. Germline V lookup: CDR1 LGHNA, CDR2 YSLEER. The germline V and J ends were trimmed by 1 base and 8 bases, with 9 bases remaining between them. The CDR3 loop is CASSQGEGDEQFF. The CDR3 nucleotides are TGCGCCAGCAGCCAAGGAGAGGGAGATGAGCAGTTCTTC.